The 32 T cell receptor beta chains below all came from one sample that was sequenced in a study of control samples from healthy donors and cancer patients. The data were produced by immunoSEQ multiplex PCR, yet TCRdb's version contains in-frame clones alone and is incomplete. This sample yields some 140,000 clones, of which about nine tenths are seen a single time; around 6.9% belongs to the top ten. The sequenced sample was PBMCs. Receptor source: a man in his forties or fifties with head and neck cancer.

The rearrangement joins TRBV19 to TRBJ2-1; perhaps TRBD2 as D (5 bases). CDR3 length: 15 residues. Germline assignment: CDR1 LNHDA and CDR2 SQIVND (reference sequence). V shed 6 bases and J shed 1 base, with 13 bases lying between them. The CDR3 nucleotides are TGTGCCAGTAGCGTGGGGAGTGGGTCCTACAATGAGCAGTTCTTC. Protein: CASSVGSGSYNEQFF.

The CDR3 region has the DNA TGCGCCAGCAGCTTACAGGGGAGTGAGCAGTTCTTC. Amino acids: CASSLQGSEQFF. The chain has TRBV5-1 and TRBJ2-1, with 7 bases identical to TRBD1. From germline, CDR1 is SGHRS and CDR2 YFSETQ. With V trimmed by 2 bases and J by 9 bases, 2 bases remained unmatched. CDR3 size: 12 residues.

The chain couples TRBV18 to TRBJ1-1; D possibly corresponds to TRBD1 (6 bases). The CDR3 runs to 14 residues. V lost 3 bases, J lost 2 bases, and 10 bases lay in between. Germline values: CDR1 KGHSH, CDR2 LQKENI. The CDR3 loop reads CASSPRDKNTEAFF. CDR3 nucleotides: TGTGCCAGCTCACCCCGGGACAAAAACACTGAAGCTTTCTTT.

The chain is built from TRBV10-3 and TRBJ1-1; D gene ambiguous. The CDR3 is made up of 15 amino acids. V was pared by 0 bases and J by 0 bases, with 8 bases between. CDR1 ENHRY and CDR2 SYGVKD come from the germline V gene. CDR3 bases: TGTGCCATCAGTGAGTCGCGGCTTCTGAACACTGAAGCTTTCTTT. Translated, it gives CAISESRLLNTEAFF.

Of note for this clone: Other nucleotide sequences in the sample specify the same CDR3. V is TRBV24-1 and J is TRBJ1-1; tentatively, D is TRBD1 (5 bases). The CDR3 spans 12 residues. CDR1 is KGHDR, CDR2 SFDVKD, per germline. Trimming left V 0 bases short and J 8 bases short, with 6 bases between. CDR3 nucleotides: TGTGCCACCAGTGATTTGGAGGGGGAAGCTTTCTTT. Protein product: CATSDLEGEAFF.

This chain connects TRBV2 to TRBJ2-1; D is perhaps TRBD2 (6 bases). The germline gives CDR1 SNHLY, CDR2 FYNNEI. CDR3 size: 17 residues. V lost 7 bases and J lost 8, with 27 bases in between. CDR3 sequence: CASTLHIGTPGVDEQFF. In DNA, the CDR3 is TGTGCCAGCACCTTACATATCGGGACTCCCGGAGTTGATGAGCAGTTCTTC. Filled out from reference TRBV2 and TRBJ2-1, the complete variable domain reads EPEVTQTPSHQVTQMGQEVILRCVPISNHLYFYWYRQILGQKVEFLVSFYNNEISEKSEIFDDQFSVERPDGSNFTLKIRSTKLEDSAMYFCASTLHIGTPGVDEQFFGPGTRLTVL.

The genes are TRBV13 and TRBJ2-3, with TRBD2 matching over 8 bases. V shed 0 bases, J shed 3 bases, and the junction held 5 bases outside the gene matches. This CDR3 is built from 16 residues. Germline V gene lookup returns CDR1 PRHDT and CDR2 FYEKMQ (reference sequence). DNA for the CDR3: TGTGCCAGCAGCTTAGGCCAGCGGGGGTCAACAGATACGCAGTATTTT. It translates to CASSLGQRGSTDTQYF. The whole variable domain, filled in from reference TRBV13 and TRBJ2-3, reads AAGVIQSPRHLIKEKRETATLKCYPIPRHDTVYWYQQGPGQDPQFLISFYEKMQSDKGSIPDRFSAQQFSDYHSELNMSSLELGDSALYFCASSLGQRGSTDTQYFGPGTRLTVL.

The chain has TRBV6-5 and TRBJ1-3; no reliable D call. Germline V lookup: CDR1 MNHEY, CDR2 SVGAGI. There are 15 residues in the CDR3. Trimming stripped 6 bases from V and 7 bases from J, with 19 bases between. The CDR3 loop reads CASRPADGRGNTIYF. The CDR3 coding sequence is TGTGCCAGCAGGCCGGCTGACGGGAGAGGGAACACCATATATTTT.

This clone was seen only once. The chain recombines TRBV5-4 with TRBJ1-3, with no clear D. The length of the CDR3 is 15 residues. Trimming removed 4 bases from V and 0 bases from J, with 11 bases in between. Germline loops: CDR1 SGHNT, CDR2 YYREEE (reference sequence). The CDR3 sequence: CASSQLGFSGNTIYF. The CDR3 DNA follows: TGTGCCAGCAGCCAGTTAGGCTTCTCTGGAAACACCATATATTTT.

A remark on this clone: At the DNA level, this CDR3 is encoded by other sequences in the same sample as well. The chain uses TRBV19 and TRBJ2-1; 11 bases match TRBD2. V lost 1 base to trimming and J lost 7 bases; unmatched junction nucleotides: 0. In germline, CDR1 is LNHDA, CDR2 SQIVND (reference sequence). CDR3 size: 14 residues. The CDR3 sequence: CASSIGTSGNEQFF. As DNA, the CDR3 is TGTGCCAGTAGTATAGGGACTAGCGGGAATGAGCAGTTCTTC.

This chain links TRBV30 with TRBJ2-1, with D perhaps TRBD2 (5 bases). Looked up from germline, CDR1 is GTSNPN and CDR2 is SVGIG (reference sequence). V was cut by 2 bases and J by 0 bases, with 14 bases left in between. The CDR3 loop spans 16 amino acids. The CDR3: CAWSFRGLSSYNEQFF. For the CDR3, the DNA is TGTGCCTGGAGTTTTCGAGGGCTCAGCTCCTACAATGAGCAGTTCTTC.

In nucleotides, the CDR3 is TGTGCCACCAGCAGAGAGGGACAGACCTCTGGAAACACCATATATTTT. Its translation: CATSREGQTSGNTIYF. The rearrangement links TRBV15 to TRBJ1-3; 7 bases line up with TRBD1. This CDR3 has 16 residues. Trimming cost V 0 bases and J 0 bases; bases outside gene matches: 2. Germline V gene sequence: CDR1 LNHNV, CDR2 YYDKDF (reference sequence).

CDR3 region: CASSPFRDRDEQFF. CDR3 DNA: TGTGCCAGCAGCCCATTTAGGGATAGGGATGAGCAGTTCTTC. The chain couples TRBV4-2 to TRBJ2-1; D gene uncertain. The V and J ends lost 4 bases and 8 bases respectively, with 15 bases between them. CDR1 is LGHNA, CDR2 YNFKEQ, per germline. This CDR3 has 14 amino acids.

The rearrangement joins TRBV5-4 to TRBJ1-4, with no clear D. The germline V gene encodes CDR1 SGHNT and CDR2 YYREEE (reference sequence). V lost 4 bases, J lost 3 bases, and 16 bases lay in between. The CDR3 runs to 16 residues. The DNA of the CDR3 is TGTGCCAGCAGCCTATCCCCCCCGGGAGCTAATGAAAAACTGTTTTTT. Its protein product is CASSLSPPGANEKLFF.

As DNA, the CDR3 is TGTGCCAGCAGCCCTGCAGGGCCCTACAATGAGCAGTTCTTC. It codes for CASSPAGPYNEQFF. The chain couples TRBV7-2 to TRBJ2-1; D may be TRBD1 (5 bases). The CDR3 covers 14 residues. Germline CDR1 is SGHTA and CDR2 is FQGNSA. Trimming cost V 5 bases and J 2 bases, with 10 bases left between them.

V usage is TRBV28 and J usage is TRBJ2-1, with 8 bases aligning to TRBD2. The CDR3 loop spans 16 amino acids. With 2 bases clipped from V and 5 bases from J, the junction kept 8 bases outside the gene matches. Looked up from germline, CDR1 is MDHEN and CDR2 is SYDVKM. CDR3 in DNA: TGTGCCAGCAGTTTAGGGCCCGGGAGGGCTCACAATGAGCAGTTCTTC. It translates to CASSLGPGRAHNEQFF.

The V and J genes are TRBV27 and TRBJ2-7; no clear D. V lost 2 bases to trimming and J lost 6 bases, with 14 bases between them. This CDR3 region has 14 residues. Germline assignment: CDR1 MNHEY and CDR2 SMNVEV (reference sequence). The CDR3 loop reads CASSLLPRSSEQYF. The CDR3 nucleotides are TGTGCCAGCAGTTTACTCCCCCGAAGTTCCGAGCAGTACTTC.

The chain couples TRBV12-3 or TRBV12-4 to TRBJ2-7; D is uncertain. Trimming pared 2 bases from V and 0 bases from J, leaving 2 bases between. The CDR3 is made up of 12 amino acids. The CDR3 DNA reads as TGTGCCAGCAGTTTAATCTCCTACGAGCAGTACTTC. As protein: CASSLISYEQYF.

This sequence joins TRBV3-1 (or the pseudogene TRBV3-2) and TRBJ1-1; D not resolved. The CDR3 totals 13 residues. V gave up 0 bases and J gave up 11 bases, with 13 bases separating them. Germline V gene lookup returns CDR1 LGHDT and CDR2 YNNKEL (reference sequence). In DNA, the CDR3 is TGTGCCAGCAGCCAAGATCAGGCCTTGGCGGCTTTCTTT. Translation gives CASSQDQALAAFF.

The V and J genes are TRBV18 and TRBJ1-6; 9 positions match TRBD1. Germline V gene lookup returns CDR1 KGHSH and CDR2 LQKENI. V lost 4 bases to trimming and J lost 6 bases; unmatched junction nucleotides: 7. This CDR3 has 16 residues. CDR3 in amino acids: CASSLTGQGFNSPLHF. CDR3 in DNA: TGTGCCAGCTCACTCACGGGACAGGGATTTAATTCACCCCTCCACTTT.

The chain couples TRBV2 to TRBJ2-1, with TRBD1 matching 11 bases. Germline V gene data show CDR1 as SNHLY and CDR2 as FYNNEI. The trim removed 5 bases at V and 8 bases at J, leaving 11 bases unmatched. The length of the CDR3 is 16 residues. The CDR3 nucleotides are TGTGCCAGCAGTCCGGGACAGGGGGGTAGTGGATATGAGCAGTTCTTC. Translated, it gives CASSPGQGGSGYEQFF.

This rearrangement joins TRBV19 to TRBJ2-1, with D hard to call. Trimming cost V 9 bases and J 6 bases, with 9 bases left between them. The CDR3 length is 11 residues. Germline V gene lookup returns CDR1 LNHDA and CDR2 SQIVND (reference sequence). The DNA for the CDR3 is TGTGCCAGCCGCTTTGGCAATGAGCAGTTCTTC. Its translation: CASRFGNEQFF.

The V and J genes are TRBV29-1 and TRBJ1-2, with a weak D call TRBD1 (5 bases). Germline V gene lookup returns CDR1 SQVTM and CDR2 ANQGSEA. Trimming took 5 bases from V and 4 from J, leaving 17 bases between them. This CDR3 spans 14 amino acids. In DNA, the CDR3 is TGCAGCGTTCGCGGCAGTACAGGAACCTATGGCTACACCTTC. As protein: CSVRGSTGTYGYTF.

The genes are TRBV6-4 and TRBJ1-3; D is possibly TRBD1 (5 bases). The germline gives CDR1 MRHNA, CDR2 SNTAGT. This CDR3 comprises 16 residues. Trimming removed 0 bases at V and 0 bases at J, with 9 bases between. CDR3 DNA: TGTGCCAGCAGTGACTCAGAGGGGCTCTCTGGAAACACCATATATTTT. Its protein product is CASSDSEGLSGNTIYF.

The V call is TRBV28, the J call TRBJ1-2; D might be TRBD1 (6 bases). Trimming pared 8 bases from V and 2 bases from J, leaving 18 bases between. The CDR3 contains 15 residues. Looked up from germline, CDR1 is MDHEN and CDR2 is SYDVKM. The CDR3 here is CASCRLGAGNYGYTF. CDR3 bases: TGTGCCAGCTGCCGGTTGGGGGCAGGGAACTATGGCTACACCTTC.

This chain links TRBV9 with TRBJ2-1; 7 bases are a match to TRBD1. The CDR3 is made up of 15 amino acids. The germline gives CDR1 SGDLS, CDR2 YYNGEE. The V and J ends lost 0 bases and 4 bases, in that order; junction bases with no gene match: 4. CDR3 loop: CASSVGGTEYNEQFF. The CDR3 nucleotides are TGTGCCAGCAGCGTAGGTGGGACAGAATACAATGAGCAGTTCTTC.

A single count supports this clone. The chain links TRBV29-1 to TRBJ1-1; D unclear. The V gene lost 5 bases and the J gene lost 2 bases, with 6 bases spanning the gap. Germline CDR1 and CDR2: SQVTM and ANQGSEA. The CDR3 has 11 residues. The CDR3 nucleotides read TGCAGCGTTACCGAAAACACTGAAGCTTTCTTT. Translating gives CSVTENTEAFF.

The chain carries TRBV12-5 and TRBJ1-3; weak D call: TRBD1 (5 bases). V dropped 5 bases and J dropped 0 bases, with 14 bases sitting between them. CDR3 length: 16 residues. Germline CDR1 reads LGHNT; CDR2 reads FRNRAP. CDR3 nucleotides: TGTGCTAGTGGTCCGACCGGGGGGGACTCTGGAAACACCATATATTTT. It encodes CASGPTGGDSGNTIYF. The full variable domain, with the rest looked up from reference TRBV12-5 and TRBJ1-3, is DARVTQTPRHKVTEMGQEVTMRCQPILGHNTVFWYRQTMMQGLELLAYFRNRAPLDDSGMPKDRFSAEMPDATLATLKIQPSEPRDSAVYFCASGPTGGDSGNTIYFGEGSWLTVV.

The V gene is TRBV5-1, the J gene TRBJ2-1; D is possibly TRBD2 (6 bases). The CDR3 loop spans 14 amino acids. Germline values: CDR1 SGHRS, CDR2 YFSETQ. V was pared by 4 bases and J by 5 bases, with 13 bases between. CDR3 loop: CASSPRTTNNEQFF. The CDR3 nucleotides read TGCGCCAGCAGCCCCCGGACTACGAACAATGAGCAGTTCTTC. Full variable domain (remainder filled in from reference TRBV5-1 and TRBJ2-1): KAGVTQTPRYLIKTRGQQVTLSCSPISGHRSVSWYQQTPGQGLQFLFEYFSETQRNKGNFPGRFSGRQFSNSRSEMNVSTLELGDSALYLCASSPRTTNNEQFFGPGTRLTVL.

This clone was recorded once. This chain joins TRBV5-4 and TRBJ2-7, with D possibly being TRBD2 (6 bases). Germline V gene data show CDR1 as SGHNT and CDR2 as YYREEE (reference sequence). The CDR3 spans 13 residues. V lost 5 bases, J lost 3 bases, and 12 bases lay in between. The CDR3 reads CASSRDSLYEQYF. The CDR3 nucleotides read TGTGCCAGCAGTCGGGACTCCCTCTACGAGCAGTACTTC.

CDR3 sequence (DNA): TGTGCCAGCAGCTTGGACCGGGAGCTGTTTTTT. Translating gives CASSLDRELFF. This chain connects TRBV5-5 to TRBJ2-2; D remains ambiguous. Germline V lookup: CDR1 SGHKS, CDR2 YYEKEE (reference sequence). Trimming cost V 0 bases and J 9 bases, with 3 bases left between them. There are 11 residues in the CDR3.

This chain connects TRBV16 to TRBJ1-2, with TRBD1 as a possible D gene (5 bases). CDR3 length equals 16 residues. Germline CDR1 reads KGHSY; CDR2 reads FQNENV. The V gene lost 2 bases and the J gene lost 0 bases, with 13 bases spanning the gap. The DNA for the CDR3 is TGTGCCAGCAGCCAAGAGGAGCAGGGAGCTAACTATGGCTACACCTTC. This codes for CASSQEEQGANYGYTF.